This T cell receptor beta chain was recorded in a study of blood T cell repertoires in COVID-19 (dated by TCRdb to 2018 to 2021). For the wider study: Samples covering the acute and convalescent phases of COVID-19 were provided by collaborators in the United States, Italy and Spain. Samples came from the ongoing ImmuneRACE study (first 160 participants) plus 1,254 subjects from 6 global collaborators. The repertoires were released in a freely available public database intended as a resource for research on the immune response to SARS-CoV-2. Where available, HLA class I and class II types were taken from metadata supplied by the sample provider and were not determined by assay-based typing. The sample metadata nearly always contained a de-identified subject ID, COVID-19 status, age in years and sex. Subjects who had been exposed to COVID-19, were actively infected with it, or had recovered from it provided the deeply sampled blood TCRbeta repertoires that made up the dataset. The prospective study material was composed of cDNA or gDNA derived from T cells, B-cell-depleted T cells, or PBMCs. Results the study describes overall, beyond this receptor: How much clinical and demographic metadata was included differed by source and by participant, and the metadata was provided uncurated.

Participants in the prospective study were aged roughly 18 to 95 years, lived in over 20 United States geographic areas, and enrolled through a virtual design. In the prospective study, participants were assigned to cohorts based on the clinical history participants reported in a screening survey and a study questionnaire. A participant counted as exposed if, within 2 weeks of entering the study, that participant had been in contact with someone who had a PCR-confirmed or clinician-diagnosed COVID-19 case. In the prospective study, whole blood, serum and a nasopharyngeal or oropharyngeal swab were collected from each participant by mobile phlebotomists. Over a roughly 2-month period, participants in the prospective study had the option of providing additional blood draws and questionnaires. Blood samples from the prospective study were shipped frozen or at room temperature prior to DNA extraction.

The immunoSEQ Assay, a bias-controlled multiplex PCR, was used to amplify TCRbeta CDR3 regions from genomic DNA. Turning to the authors' computational methods: Nucleated cell counts per sample were estimated from amplification of reference gene primers within the assay. Sequence reads were collapsed and filtered to measure the absolute abundance of every unique TCRbeta CDR3 rearrangement. For each sample, productive Simpson clonality was calculated by taking the square root of Simpson's diversity index across productive rearrangements. Drawn from immuneACCESS, this table holds only the in-frame rearrangements with V and J called that TCRdb kept. Clones are partly lost; checked studies trace under half to an unresolved V gene and leave the rest unexplained. The V and J calls and the clone size are those of that table, but D and trimming were determined from the DNA. This sample holds 250,000 or so clones; around 90% were observed only once. The leading ten clones occupy over 2.5% of the sample.

The CDR3 sequence holds 19 residues, the cysteine and phenylalanine included. CDR3 DNA only is kept here, 57 bases in frame from base 1. Germline trimming: 4 bases from V, 4 bases from J; junction bases outside gene matches: 9. The germline V gene gives CDR1 as KGHDR and CDR2 as SFDVKD. Notes on this clone: This receptor's antigen is unknown. Per-nucleotide qualities are absent, and no much larger clonotype sits a single base away.

The rearrangement combines TRBV24-1 with TRBJ2-1; a stretch of 16 junction bases matches TRBD2. This clonotype was sampled from a woman aged 40 to 49 who had been exposed to COVID-19. The specimen sequenced was PBMCs or T cells enriched from blood (not recorded which). The CDR3 amino acid sequence is: CATSEGLAGGHFVYNEQFF. The nucleotides are TGTGCCACCAGTGAGGGACTAGCGGGAGGGCATTTTGTTTACAATGAGCAGTTCTTC.